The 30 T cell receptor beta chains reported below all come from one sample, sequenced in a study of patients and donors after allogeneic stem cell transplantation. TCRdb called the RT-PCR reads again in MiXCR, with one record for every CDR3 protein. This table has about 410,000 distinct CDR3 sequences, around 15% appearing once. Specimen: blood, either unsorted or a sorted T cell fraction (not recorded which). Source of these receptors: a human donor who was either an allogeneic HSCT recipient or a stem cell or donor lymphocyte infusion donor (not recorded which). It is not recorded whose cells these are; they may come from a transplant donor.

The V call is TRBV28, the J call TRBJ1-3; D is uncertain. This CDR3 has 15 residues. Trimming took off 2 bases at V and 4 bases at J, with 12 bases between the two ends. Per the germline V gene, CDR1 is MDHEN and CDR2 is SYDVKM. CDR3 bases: TGTGCCAGCAGTTTAGGGAGGATGGGCGGAAACACCATATATTTT. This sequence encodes CASSLGRMGGNTIYF.

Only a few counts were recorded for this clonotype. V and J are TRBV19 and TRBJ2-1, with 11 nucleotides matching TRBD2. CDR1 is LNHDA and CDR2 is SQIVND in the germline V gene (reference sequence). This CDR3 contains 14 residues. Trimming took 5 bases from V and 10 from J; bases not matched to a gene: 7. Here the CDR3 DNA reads TGTGCCAGTAGTCTTAGCGGGAGGGGCGTGGAGCAGTTCTTC. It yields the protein CASSLSGRGVEQFF.

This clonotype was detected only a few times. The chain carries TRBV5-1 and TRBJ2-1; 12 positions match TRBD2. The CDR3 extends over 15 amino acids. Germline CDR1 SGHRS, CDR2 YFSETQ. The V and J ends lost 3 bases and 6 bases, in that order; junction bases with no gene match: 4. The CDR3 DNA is TGCGCCAGCAGCTGGGCTAGCGGGAGGGCCAATGAGCAGTTCTTC. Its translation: CASSWASGRANEQFF. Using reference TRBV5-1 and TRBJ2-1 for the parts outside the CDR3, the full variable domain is KAGVTQTPRYLIKTRGQQVTLSCSPISGHRSVSWYQQTPGQGLQFLFEYFSETQRNKGNFPGRFSGRQFSNSRSEMNVSTLELGDSALYLCASSWASGRANEQFFGPGTRLTVL.

The CDR3 bases are TGTGCCAGCAGCCGAACCGGACAGATAGAGCAGTTCTTC. Amino acid sequence: CASSRTGQIEQFF. J is TRBJ2-1 and V is TRBV5-5; a weak D match, TRBD1 (6 bases). This CDR3 region has 13 residues. Trimming removed 4 bases from V and 10 bases from J, with 15 bases in between. CDR1 and CDR2 (germline): SGHKS, YYEKEE (reference sequence).

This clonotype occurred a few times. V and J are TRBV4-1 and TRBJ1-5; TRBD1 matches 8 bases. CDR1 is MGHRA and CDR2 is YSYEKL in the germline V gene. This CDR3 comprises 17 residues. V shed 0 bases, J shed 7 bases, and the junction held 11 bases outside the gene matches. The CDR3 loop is CASSQDWGGQGVQPQHF. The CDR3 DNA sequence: TGCGCCAGCAGCCAAGATTGGGGTGGACAGGGAGTGCAGCCCCAGCATTTT.

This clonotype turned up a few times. In DNA form, the CDR3 reads TGCAGCGTTGAAAGACAGGGGGCTTACGAGCAGTACTTC. Translated: CSVERQGAYEQYF. J is TRBJ2-7 and V is TRBV29-1; 10 bases align to TRBD1. This CDR3 spans 13 amino acids. J was trimmed by 4 bases and V by 2 bases; bases with no gene match: 2. CDR1 and CDR2 (germline): SQVTM, ANQGSEA.

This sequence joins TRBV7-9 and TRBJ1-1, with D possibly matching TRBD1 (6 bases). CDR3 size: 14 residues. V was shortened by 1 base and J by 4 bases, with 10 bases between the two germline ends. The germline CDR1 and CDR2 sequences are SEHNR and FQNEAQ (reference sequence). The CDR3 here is CASSLEGGGTEAFF. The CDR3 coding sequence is TGTGCCAGCAGCTTAGAGGGGGGCGGCACTGAAGCTTTCTTT.

CDR3 amino acids: CSASKSGALHF. DNA of the CDR3: TGCAGTGCTTCCAAGTCAGGGGCCCTCCACTTT. The chain recombines TRBV20-1 with TRBJ1-6, with a weak D call TRBD1 (6 bases). The CDR3 runs 11 residues. V was cut by 5 bases and J by 14 bases, with 13 bases left in between. Germline assignment: CDR1 DFQATT and CDR2 SNEGSKA (reference sequence).

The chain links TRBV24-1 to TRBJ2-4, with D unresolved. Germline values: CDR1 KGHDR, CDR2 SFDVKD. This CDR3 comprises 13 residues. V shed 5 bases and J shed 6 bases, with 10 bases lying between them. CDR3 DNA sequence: TGTGCCACCAGTGCGGCGGTCGGAAACATTCAGTACTTC. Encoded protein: CATSAAVGNIQYF.

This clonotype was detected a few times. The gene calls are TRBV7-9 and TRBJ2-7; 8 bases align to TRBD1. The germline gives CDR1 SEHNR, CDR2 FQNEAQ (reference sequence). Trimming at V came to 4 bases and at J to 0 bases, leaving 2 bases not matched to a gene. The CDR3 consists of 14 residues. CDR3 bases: TGTGCCAGCAGCTCGGACAGGGTCTCCTACGAGCAGTACTTC. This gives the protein CASSSDRVSYEQYF.

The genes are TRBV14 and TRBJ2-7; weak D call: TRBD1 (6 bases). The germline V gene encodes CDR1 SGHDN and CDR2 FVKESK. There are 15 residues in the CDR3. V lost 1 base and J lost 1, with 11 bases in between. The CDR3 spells CASSQVFGQSYEQYF. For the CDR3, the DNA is TGTGCCAGCAGCCAAGTGTTCGGACAGTCCTACGAGCAGTACTTC.

The CDR3 loop reads CASSFDRDYEQYF. The CDR3 DNA is TGTGCCAGCAGTTTTGACCGGGACTACGAGCAGTACTTC. The V gene is TRBV12-3 or TRBV12-4, the J gene TRBJ2-7; perhaps TRBD2 as D (5 bases). V was shortened by 3 bases and J by 3 bases, with 9 bases between the two germline ends. The CDR3 runs to 13 residues.

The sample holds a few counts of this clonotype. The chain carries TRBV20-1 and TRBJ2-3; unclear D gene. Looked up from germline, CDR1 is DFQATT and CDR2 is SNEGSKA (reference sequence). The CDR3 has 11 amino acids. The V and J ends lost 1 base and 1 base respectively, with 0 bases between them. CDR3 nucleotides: TGCAGTGCTAGAGGCACAGATACGCAGTATTTT. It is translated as CSARGTDTQYF.

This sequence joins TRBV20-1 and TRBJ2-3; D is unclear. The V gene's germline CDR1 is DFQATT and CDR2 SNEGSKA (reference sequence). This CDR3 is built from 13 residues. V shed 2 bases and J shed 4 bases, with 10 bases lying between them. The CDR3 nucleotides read TGCAGTGCTAGATCGAGCCCCGCAGATACGCAGTATTTT. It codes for CSARSSPADTQYF.

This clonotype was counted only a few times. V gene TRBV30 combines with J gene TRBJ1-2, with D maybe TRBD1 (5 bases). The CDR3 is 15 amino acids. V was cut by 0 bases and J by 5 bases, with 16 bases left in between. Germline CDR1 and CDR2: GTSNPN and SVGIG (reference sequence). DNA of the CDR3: TGTGCCTGGAGTGTAAAAGAGGGGATTTGGTATGGCTACACCTTC. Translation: CAWSVKEGIWYGYTF.

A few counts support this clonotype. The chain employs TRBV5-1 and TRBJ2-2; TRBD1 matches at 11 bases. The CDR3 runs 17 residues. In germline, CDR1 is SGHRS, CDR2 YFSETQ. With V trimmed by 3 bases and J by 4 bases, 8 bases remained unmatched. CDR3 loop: CASSSIPGTGGTGELFF. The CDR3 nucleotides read TGCGCCAGCAGCTCCATCCCCGGGACAGGGGGCACCGGGGAGCTGTTTTTT.

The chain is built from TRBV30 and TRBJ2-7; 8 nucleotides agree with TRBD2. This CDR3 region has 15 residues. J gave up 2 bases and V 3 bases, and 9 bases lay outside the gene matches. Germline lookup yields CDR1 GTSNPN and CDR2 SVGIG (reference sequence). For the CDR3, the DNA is TGTGCCTGGAGCTACCCGGGAGGGCCTCCCTACGAGCAGTACTTC. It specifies CAWSYPGGPPYEQYF.

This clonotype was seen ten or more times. The CDR3 region is CSANIAGGPYNEQFF. In nucleotides, the CDR3 is TGCAGTGCAAATATAGCGGGAGGGCCCTACAATGAGCAGTTCTTC. The chain employs TRBV20-1 and TRBJ2-1; 11 bases match TRBD2. The CDR3 totals 15 residues. Trimming removed 6 bases from V and 2 bases from J; junction bases left unmatched: 6. Per germline, CDR1 DFQATT and CDR2 SNEGSKA (reference sequence).

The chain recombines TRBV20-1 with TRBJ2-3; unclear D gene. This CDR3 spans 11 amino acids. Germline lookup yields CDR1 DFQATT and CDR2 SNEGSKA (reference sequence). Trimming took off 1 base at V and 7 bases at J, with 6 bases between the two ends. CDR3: CSARGTNTQYF. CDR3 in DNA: TGCAGTGCTAGAGGGACGAATACGCAGTATTTT.

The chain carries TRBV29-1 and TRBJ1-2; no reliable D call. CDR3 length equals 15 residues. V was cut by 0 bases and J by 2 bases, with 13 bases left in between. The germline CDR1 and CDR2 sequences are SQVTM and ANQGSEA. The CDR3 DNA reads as TGCAGCGTTGAAGATCCCTCCGGTACCAACTATGGCTACACCTTC. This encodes CSVEDPSGTNYGYTF.

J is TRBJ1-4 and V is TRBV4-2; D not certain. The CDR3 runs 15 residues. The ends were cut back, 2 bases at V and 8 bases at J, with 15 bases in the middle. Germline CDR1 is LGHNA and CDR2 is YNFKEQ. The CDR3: CASSQRVGPEEKLFF. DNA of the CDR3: TGTGCCAGCAGCCAACGTGTAGGACCTGAGGAAAAACTGTTTTTT.

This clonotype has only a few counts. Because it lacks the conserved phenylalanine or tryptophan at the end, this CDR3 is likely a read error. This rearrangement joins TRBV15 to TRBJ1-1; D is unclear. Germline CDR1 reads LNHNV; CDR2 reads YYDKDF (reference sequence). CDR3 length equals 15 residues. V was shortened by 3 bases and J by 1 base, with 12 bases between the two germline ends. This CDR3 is CATSRDGIKNTEAFL. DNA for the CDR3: TGTGCCACCAGCAGGGACGGAATTAAGAACACTGAAGCTTTCCTT.

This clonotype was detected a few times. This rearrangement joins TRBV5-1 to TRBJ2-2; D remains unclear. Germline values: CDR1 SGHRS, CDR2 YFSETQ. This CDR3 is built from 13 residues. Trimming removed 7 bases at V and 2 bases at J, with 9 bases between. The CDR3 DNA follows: TGCGCCAGCCAAGACCCAAACACCGGGGAGCTGTTTTTT. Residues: CASQDPNTGELFF.

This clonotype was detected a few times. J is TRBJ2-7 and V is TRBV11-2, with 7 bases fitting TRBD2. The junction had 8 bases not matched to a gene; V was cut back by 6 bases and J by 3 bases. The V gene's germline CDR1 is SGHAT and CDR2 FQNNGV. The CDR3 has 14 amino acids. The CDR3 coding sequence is TGTGCCAGCAGTTCCCCGGGGAGGGGCTACGAGCAGTACTTC. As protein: CASSSPGRGYEQYF. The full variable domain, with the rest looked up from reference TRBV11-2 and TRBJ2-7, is EAGVAQSPRYKIIEKRQSVAFWCNPISGHATLYWYQQILGQGPKLLIQFQNNGVVDDSQLPKDRFSAERLKGVDSTLKIQPAKLEDSAVYLCASSSPGRGYEQYFGPGTRLTVT.

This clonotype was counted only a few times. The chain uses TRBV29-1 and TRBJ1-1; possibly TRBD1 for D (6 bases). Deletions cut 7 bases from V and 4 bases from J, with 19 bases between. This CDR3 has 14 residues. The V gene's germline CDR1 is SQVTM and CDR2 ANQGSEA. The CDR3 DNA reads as TGCAGCGGGGGTGGGGGCGCTGGTGGCACTGAAGCTTTCTTT. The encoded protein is CSGGGGAGGTEAFF.

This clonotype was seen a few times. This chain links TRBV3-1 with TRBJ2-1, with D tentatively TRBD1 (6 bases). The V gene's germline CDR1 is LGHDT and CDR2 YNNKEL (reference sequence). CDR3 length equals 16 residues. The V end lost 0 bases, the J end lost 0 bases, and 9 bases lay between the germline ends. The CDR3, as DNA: TGTGCCAGCAGCCAAGAGCAGGGGAGCTCCTACAATGAGCAGTTCTTC. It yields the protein CASSQEQGSSYNEQFF.

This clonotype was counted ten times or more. For the CDR3, the DNA is TGCGCCAGCAGCTTGAGACTAGCGGGAGGGCAATCCTACGAGCAGTACTTC. It is translated as CASSLRLAGGQSYEQYF. The V gene is TRBV5-1, the J gene TRBJ2-7, with 14 bases fitting TRBD2. Losses at the gene ends were 1 base for V and 1 base for J; bases not matched to a gene: 4. This CDR3 is 17 amino acids long. From germline, CDR1 is SGHRS and CDR2 YFSETQ.

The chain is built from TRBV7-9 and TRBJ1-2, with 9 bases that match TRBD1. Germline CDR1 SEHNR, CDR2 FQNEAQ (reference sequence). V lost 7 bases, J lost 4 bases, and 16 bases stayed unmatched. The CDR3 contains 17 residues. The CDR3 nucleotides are TGTGCCAGCACCCATAAAGGACAGGGGACCTGGGGCTATGGCTACACCTTC. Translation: CASTHKGQGTWGYGYTF.

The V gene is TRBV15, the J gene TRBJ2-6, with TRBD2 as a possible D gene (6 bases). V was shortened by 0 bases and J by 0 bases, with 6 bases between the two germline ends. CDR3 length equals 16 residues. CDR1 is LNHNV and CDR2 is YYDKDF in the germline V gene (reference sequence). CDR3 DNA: TGTGCCACCAGCAGAGAGGGGGGCTCTGGGGCCAACGTCCTGACTTTC. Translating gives CATSREGGSGANVLTF.

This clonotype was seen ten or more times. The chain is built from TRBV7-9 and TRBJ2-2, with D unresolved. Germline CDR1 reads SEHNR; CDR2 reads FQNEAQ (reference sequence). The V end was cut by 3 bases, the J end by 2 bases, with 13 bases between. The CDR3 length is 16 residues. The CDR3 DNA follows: TGTGCCAGCAGCTTGGGCCGGCAGATAAACACCGGGGAGCTGTTTTTT. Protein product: CASSLGRQINTGELFF.